The 32 T cell receptor beta chains below all came from one sample that was sequenced in a study of blood T cell repertoires in COVID-19. The assay was immunoSEQ multiplex PCR, and TCRdb's table has in-frame clones only and misses some. Among approximately 360,000 clones listed, more than 80% were seen once. Sequenced sample: peripheral blood. The origin of the receptors is a man in his forties or fifties with acute or convalescent COVID-19.

The chain recombines TRBV19 with TRBJ2-2; TRBD2 matches 9 bases. After removal of 3 bases from V and 7 bases from J, the junction contained 6 bases not matched to a gene. This CDR3 has 15 residues. Germline values: CDR1 LNHDA, CDR2 SQIVND (reference sequence). In DNA form, the CDR3 reads TGTGCCAGTAGTATTTCAGCGGGAGGTCTCGGGGAGCTGTTTTTT. The encoded protein is CASSISAGGLGELFF.

This rearrangement joins TRBV10-3 to TRBJ2-1, with 14 bases aligning to TRBD2. The CDR3 spans 15 residues. Losses at the gene ends were 1 base for V and 7 bases for J; bases not matched to a gene: 0. Germline loops: CDR1 ENHRY, CDR2 SYGVKD. The CDR3 DNA is TGTGCCATCAGTGAGTGGACTAGCGGGGGGAATGAGCAGTTCTTC. Translation: CAISEWTSGGNEQFF.

The V gene is TRBV29-1, the J gene TRBJ2-3; the match to TRBD1 covers 9 bases. The V gene's germline CDR1 is SQVTM and CDR2 ANQGSEA. V trimming: 7 bases; J trimming: 3 bases; junction bases outside the gene matches: 5. The CDR3 has 13 residues. For the CDR3, the DNA is TGCAGCGCCCCGACAGGGGGGACAGATACGCAGTATTTT. Protein sequence: CSAPTGGTDTQYF.

The rearrangement uses TRBV7-6 and TRBJ2-7; the D gene is possibly TRBD1 (6 bases). The CDR3 length is 15 residues. Germline CDR1 reads SGHVS; CDR2 reads FNYEAQ. Trimming shortened V by 4 bases and J by 2 bases, and 15 bases separated the two germline ends. CDR3 nucleotide sequence: TGTGCCAGCAGCTGGGGGCCAGGGCCCACCTACGAGCAGTACTTC. It codes for CASSWGPGPTYEQYF.

CDR3 in DNA: TGCGCCAGCAGCTCCGGGACTAGCGGGGAGAATGAGCAGTTCTTC. Translating it yields CASSSGTSGENEQFF. The chain has TRBV5-1 and TRBJ2-1; 13 bases map to TRBD2. V shed 3 bases and J 7 bases; nucleotides not matched to a gene: 4. This CDR3 comprises 15 residues. The germline CDR1 and CDR2 sequences are SGHRS and YFSETQ.

This clone has a single count. This rearrangement joins TRBV7-9 to TRBJ1-1, with a tentative D call TRBD1 (6 bases). CDR3 length: 15 amino acids. V dropped 7 bases and J dropped 1 base, with 16 bases sitting between them. CDR1 is SEHNR, CDR2 FQNEAQ, per germline (reference sequence). The CDR3 loop is CASTGRGGRNTEAFF. CDR3 nucleotide sequence: TGTGCCAGCACCGGCCGAGGGGGAAGGAACACTGAAGCTTTCTTT. The whole variable domain, filled in from reference TRBV7-9 and TRBJ1-1, reads DTGVSQNPRHKITKRGQNVTFRCDPISEHNRLYWYRQTLGQGPEFLTYFQNEAQLEKSRLLSDRFSAERPKGSFSTLEIQRTEQGDSAMYLCASTGRGGRNTEAFFGQGTRLTVV.

V and J are TRBV3-1 (or the pseudogene TRBV3-2) and TRBJ2-7, with 10 nucleotides matching TRBD2. The germline gives CDR1 LGHDT, CDR2 YNNKEL (reference sequence). This CDR3 comprises 14 residues. With V trimmed by 3 bases and J by 6 bases, 5 bases remained unmatched. CDR3 protein: CASSQDSGRGEQYF. The CDR3 coding sequence is TGTGCCAGCAGCCAGGACAGCGGGAGGGGCGAGCAGTACTTC.

CDR3 region: CASSARTAYYEQYF. The CDR3 DNA follows: TGTGCCAGCAGTGCCCGGACAGCTTACTACGAGCAGTACTTC. V and J are TRBV2 and TRBJ2-7, with D perhaps matching TRBD1 (6 bases). Trimming cost V 4 bases and J 3 bases, with 13 bases left between them. This CDR3 comprises 14 residues. Germline V lookup: CDR1 SNHLY, CDR2 FYNNEI.

This clone has only one observation. Mismatch with germline at one junction end may stem from a read error. The V gene is TRBV7-2, the J gene TRBJ1-3; 7 bases are shared with TRBD1. Germline V gene data show CDR1 as SGHTA and CDR2 as FQGNSA. There are 16 residues in the CDR3. The CDR3 loop reads CASSPWTGRRGYTIYF. As DNA, the CDR3 is TGTGCCAGCAGCCCTTGGACAGGAAGGCGTGGATACACCATATATTTT.

J is TRBJ1-1 and V is TRBV10-1; 7 bases agree with TRBD1. Germline-derived CDR1 and CDR2 are WNHNN and SYGVQD (reference sequence). V lost 4 bases and J lost 2; bases outside the gene matches: 7. The CDR3 covers 15 residues. The CDR3 is CASSVDRELNTEAFF. The CDR3 DNA is TGCGCCAGCAGTGTTGACAGGGAACTAAACACTGAAGCTTTCTTT.

The chain carries TRBV6-1 and TRBJ1-2; 8 bases agree with TRBD1. This CDR3 comprises 16 residues. J lost 2 bases, V lost 4 bases, and 9 bases had no gene match. Germline lookup yields CDR1 MNHNS and CDR2 SASEGT. CDR3 residues: CASSGGGDRGNYGYTF. The CDR3 coding sequence is TGTGCCAGCAGTGGAGGAGGAGACAGGGGAAACTATGGCTACACCTTC.

The chain links TRBV2 to TRBJ1-5; D might be TRBD1 (5 bases). The V end lost 8 bases, the J end lost 2 bases, and 10 bases lay between the germline ends. Germline CDR1 reads SNHLY; CDR2 reads FYNNEI. CDR3 length: 13 amino acids. CDR3 amino acids: CASYSGGNQPQHF. As DNA, the CDR3 is TGTGCCAGCTATTCGGGGGGCAATCAGCCCCAGCATTTT.

The chain couples TRBV19 to TRBJ2-1, with 10 bases aligning to TRBD2. The CDR3 covers 17 residues. Per germline, CDR1 LNHDA and CDR2 SQIVND (reference sequence). V dropped 1 base and J dropped 8; count of bases not matched to a gene: 11. CDR3: CASSIGFRASGSDEQFF. For the CDR3, the DNA is TGTGCCAGTAGTATAGGTTTTCGGGCTAGCGGGAGCGATGAGCAGTTCTTC.

This sequence joins TRBV6-1 and TRBJ2-7; 7 bases line up with TRBD1. Looked up from germline, CDR1 is MNHNS and CDR2 is SASEGT. The V gene end was trimmed by 2 bases and the J gene end by 2 bases; junction bases not matched to a gene: 6. The CDR3 spans 15 residues. The CDR3 DNA reads TGTGCCAGCAGTGAACCTGGGACAGATCCCTACGAGCAGTACTTC. This translates into CASSEPGTDPYEQYF.

J is TRBJ1-1 and V is TRBV18; 8 nucleotides line up with TRBD1. The CDR3 is made up of 13 amino acids. Unmatched junction bases numbered 6, after V lost 6 bases and J lost 6 bases. CDR1 and CDR2 from the germline V gene are KGHSH and LQKENI. The CDR3 DNA reads TGTGCCAGCTCCACCGGACAGGGCGCTGAAGCTTTCTTT. Translation gives CASSTGQGAEAFF.

The CDR3 nucleotides read TGTGCCAGCAGTGAAAGATCTCGGACTAGCGGGACAGATACGCAGTATTTT. Amino acid sequence: CASSERSRTSGTDTQYF. This chain joins TRBV2 and TRBJ2-3; TRBD2 matches 11 bases. J gave up 3 bases and V 2 bases, and 7 bases lay outside the gene matches. The CDR3 totals 17 residues. The germline V gene encodes CDR1 SNHLY and CDR2 FYNNEI.

This clone has only a few counts. Other DNA sequences of this sample code for an identical CDR3. The rearrangement joins TRBV5-1 to TRBJ1-1, with D uncertain. Germline V gene lookup returns CDR1 SGHRS and CDR2 YFSETQ. The CDR3 has 15 amino acids. The V end lost 4 bases, the J end lost 1 base, and 14 bases lay between the germline ends. The CDR3 DNA reads as TGCGCCAGCAGCCCCCGGGAGGGAGGGAACACTGAAGCTTTCTTT. Its translation is CASSPREGGNTEAFF.

V gene TRBV2 combines with J gene TRBJ1-2, with D unclear. V lost 7 bases to trimming and J lost 6 bases, with 15 bases between them. Germline lookup yields CDR1 SNHLY and CDR2 FYNNEI. The CDR3 consists of 13 residues. The CDR3 reads CASMNEVVHGYTF. DNA for the CDR3: TGTGCCAGCATGAATGAGGTTGTCCATGGCTACACCTTC.

The genes are TRBV23-1 and TRBJ2-7; TRBD2 aligns across 7 bases. TRBV23-1 is designated an ORF whose function remains uncertain. CDR3 size: 13 residues. V dropped 8 bases and J dropped 2; count of bases not matched to a gene: 6. CDR3 sequence reads: CASGLDSTYEQYF. CDR3 DNA sequence: TGCGCCAGCGGACTAGACAGTACCTACGAGCAGTACTTC.

This clone was seen a few times. V and J are TRBV5-6 and TRBJ1-5, with 7 nucleotides matching TRBD1. The CDR3 covers 14 residues. Trimming took 5 bases from V and 6 from J; bases not matched to a gene: 8. The germline gives CDR1 SGHDT, CDR2 YYEEEE. The CDR3 coding sequence is TGTGCCAGCAGGGCGAAGGGGGCAGGTCAGCCCCAGCATTTT. Translating it yields CASRAKGAGQPQHF. The full variable domain, completed using reference TRBV5-6 and TRBJ1-5, is DAGVTQSPTHLIKTRGQQVTLRCSPKSGHDTVSWYQQALGQGPQFIFQYYEEEERQRGNFPDRFSGHQFPNYSSELNVNALLLGDSALYLCASRAKGAGQPQHFGDGTRLSIL.

This clone was recorded once. The gene calls are TRBV6-5 and TRBJ1-4, with no clear D. Germline lookup yields CDR1 MNHEY and CDR2 SVGAGI. Trimming left V 7 bases short and J 10 bases short, with 13 bases between. This CDR3 has 12 residues. In DNA, the CDR3 is TGTGCCAGCACTCAATCAGGAGGAAAACTGTTTTTT. Amino acids: CASTQSGGKLFF.

V is TRBV27 and J is TRBJ2-7; 9 nucleotides match TRBD1. The V gene end was trimmed by 6 bases and the J gene end by 2 bases; junction bases not matched to a gene: 2. The CDR3 spans 13 residues. The germline V gene encodes CDR1 MNHEY and CDR2 SMNVEV (reference sequence). The DNA for the CDR3 is TGTGCCAGCAGGGGACAGGGTGCCTACGAGCAGTACTTC. It translates to CASRGQGAYEQYF.

The chain carries TRBV6-5 and TRBJ1-1; no definite D call. Germline CDR1 MNHEY, CDR2 SVGAGI. Trimming stripped 2 bases from V and 6 bases from J, with 16 bases between. This CDR3 is 15 amino acids long. Here the CDR3 reads CASSYEGENGAEAFF. For the CDR3, the DNA is TGTGCCAGCAGTTACGAGGGAGAAAACGGCGCTGAAGCTTTCTTT.

The CDR3 region has the DNA TGTGCCAGTAGTATAGAGCATTATAGCCAAGAGACCCAGTACTTC. The encoded protein is CASSIEHYSQETQYF. This chain connects TRBV19 to TRBJ2-5; D not certain. Germline values: CDR1 LNHDA, CDR2 SQIVND (reference sequence). This CDR3 region has 15 residues. V was clipped by 0 bases and J by 1 base, with 9 bases between them.

V gene TRBV6-5 combines with J gene TRBJ1-2, with 12 positions matching TRBD1. The CDR3 sequence is 14 residues long. Germline V gene lookup returns CDR1 MNHEY and CDR2 SVGAGI. Losses at the gene ends were 6 bases for V and 8 bases for J; bases not matched to a gene: 7. Written as DNA, the CDR3 is TGTGCCAGCAGCGGGACAGGGGGCGCGGGAGGCTACACCTTC. Its translation is CASSGTGGAGGYTF.

This clone was counted a single time. The chain is built from TRBV28 and TRBJ1-5; no clear D. Germline values: CDR1 MDHEN, CDR2 SYDVKM. The germline V and J ends were trimmed by 5 bases and 3 bases, with 5 bases remaining between them. The CDR3 contains 12 residues. CDR3 bases: TGTGCCAGCAGTGTGGCCAATCAGCCCCAGCATTTT. It codes for CASSVANQPQHF.

CDR3 in amino acids: CASMVDGGAHTSYNEQFF. The DNA for the CDR3 is TGTGCCAGCATGGTCGACGGGGGGGCCCATACCTCCTACAATGAGCAGTTCTTC. The rearrangement uses TRBV27 and TRBJ2-1; 8 nucleotides match TRBD2. The ends lost 7 bases at V and 0 bases at J; junction bases unmatched: 14. Germline V gene data show CDR1 as MNHEY and CDR2 as SMNVEV (reference sequence). The CDR3 extends over 18 amino acids.

V gene TRBV5-1 combines with J gene TRBJ1-1; 7 nucleotides line up with TRBD1. The junction had 16 bases not matched to a gene; V was cut back by 3 bases and J by 5 bases. Germline assignment: CDR1 SGHRS and CDR2 YFSETQ. This CDR3 has 17 amino acids. The DNA for the CDR3 is TGCGCCAGCAGCTCCGGACAGGTGTCGACGTTTGGGACTGAAGCTTTCTTT. This translates into CASSSGQVSTFGTEAFF.

This chain joins TRBV18 and TRBJ1-2; a possible D gene is TRBD1 (5 bases). The CDR3 extends over 14 amino acids. Trimming cost V 2 bases and J 4 bases, with 11 bases left between them. The germline V gene encodes CDR1 KGHSH and CDR2 LQKENI. CDR3 sequence reads: CASSPGQGGYGYTF. DNA of the CDR3: TGTGCCAGCTCACCAGGTCAGGGAGGCTATGGCTACACCTTC.

The chain carries TRBV5-1 and TRBJ2-4; D may be TRBD1 (6 bases). Trimming took 0 bases from V and 8 from J, leaving 6 bases between them. The length of the CDR3 is 12 residues. Germline V gene sequence: CDR1 SGHRS, CDR2 YFSETQ. The CDR3 loop is CASSLEGDIQYF. Here the CDR3 DNA reads TGCGCCAGCAGCTTGGAGGGGGACATTCAGTACTTC.

The chain recombines TRBV19 with TRBJ1-5; 9 bases are shared with TRBD1. V gave up 5 bases and J gave up 5 bases; unmatched junction bases: 1. The CDR3 extends over 13 amino acids. Germline V gives CDR1 LNHDA, CDR2 SQIVND (reference sequence). The CDR3 region has the DNA TGTGCCAGTAGTCGGGACAGGGATCAGCCCCAGCATTTT. Amino acids: CASSRDRDQPQHF.

The chain has TRBV11-3 and TRBJ1-1; TRBD1 aligns across 7 bases. Per germline, CDR1 SGHNT and CDR2 YENEEA. V lost 5 bases, J lost 0 bases, and 6 bases stayed unmatched. This CDR3 is built from 15 residues. The CDR3 here is CASSPRGDMNTEAFF. For the CDR3, the DNA is TGTGCCAGCAGCCCCAGGGGGGACATGAACACTGAAGCTTTCTTT.